The text below deals with one T cell receptor (beta chain). Study processing details: Nucleated cell counts were estimated from reference gene primer amplification. Profiling relied on immunoSEQ multiplex PCR, and the TCRdb table lists in-frame clones only, not all of them. That table supplies the V and J calls and clone size; D and trimming were determined from the DNA. Among about 60,000 clones listed, 88% were seen once. This specimen belongs to a study of blood T cell repertoires in COVID-19. On the study more broadly: Samples representing acute and convalescent COVID-19 were sourced from the United States, Italy and Spain.

V dropped 1 base and J dropped 4; count of bases not matched to a gene: 12. From germline, CDR1 is LNHDA and CDR2 SQIVND (reference sequence). This CDR3 is built from 18 residues. This sequence originates from an elderly woman with active COVID-19. This chain uses TRBV19 with TRBJ1-5, with 8 bases lining up with TRBD1. The sequencing sample was made of peripheral blood. Here the CDR3 DNA reads TGTGCCAGTAGTATAGGATTCATGGGACAGGCAAAAAATCAGCCCCAGCATTTT. Amino acid sequence: CASSIGFMGQAKNQPQHF.